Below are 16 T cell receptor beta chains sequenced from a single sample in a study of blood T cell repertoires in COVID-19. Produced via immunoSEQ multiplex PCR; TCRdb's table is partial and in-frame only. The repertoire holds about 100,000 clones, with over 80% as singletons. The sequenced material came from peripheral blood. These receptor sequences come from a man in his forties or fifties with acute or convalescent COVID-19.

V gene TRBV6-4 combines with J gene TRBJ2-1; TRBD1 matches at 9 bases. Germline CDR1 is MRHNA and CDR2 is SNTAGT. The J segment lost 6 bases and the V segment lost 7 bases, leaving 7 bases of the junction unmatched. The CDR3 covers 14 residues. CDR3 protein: CASKGQGHSNEQFF. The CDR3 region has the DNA TGTGCCAGCAAAGGACAGGGGCACTCCAATGAGCAGTTCTTC.

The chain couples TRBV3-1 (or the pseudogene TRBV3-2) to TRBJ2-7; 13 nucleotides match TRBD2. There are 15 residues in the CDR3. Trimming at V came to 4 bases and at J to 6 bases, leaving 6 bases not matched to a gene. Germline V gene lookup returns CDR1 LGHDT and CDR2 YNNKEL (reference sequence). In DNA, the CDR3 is TGTGCCAGCAGCCCTGGACTAGCGGGAGCTGTCGAGCAGTACTTC. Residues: CASSPGLAGAVEQYF.

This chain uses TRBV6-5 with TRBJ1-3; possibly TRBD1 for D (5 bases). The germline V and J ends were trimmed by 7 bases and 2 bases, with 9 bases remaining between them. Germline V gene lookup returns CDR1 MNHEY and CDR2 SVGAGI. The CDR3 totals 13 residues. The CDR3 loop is CASNSRAGNTIYF. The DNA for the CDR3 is TGTGCCAGCAATTCCAGGGCTGGAAACACCATATATTTT.

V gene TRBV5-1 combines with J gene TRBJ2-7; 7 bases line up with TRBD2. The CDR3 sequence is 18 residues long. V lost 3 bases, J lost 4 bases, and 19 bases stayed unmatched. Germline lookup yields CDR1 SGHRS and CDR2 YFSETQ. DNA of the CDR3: TGCGCCAGCAGCTCCCTGTTAGCGGGCCACCATCTGTGGTACGAGCAGTACTTC. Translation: CASSSLLAGHHLWYEQYF.

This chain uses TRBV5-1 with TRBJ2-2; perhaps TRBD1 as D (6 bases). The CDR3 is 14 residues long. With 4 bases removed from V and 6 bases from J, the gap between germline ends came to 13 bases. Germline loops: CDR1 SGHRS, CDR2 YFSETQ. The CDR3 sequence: CASSAGQPPGELFF. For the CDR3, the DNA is TGCGCCAGCAGCGCCGGACAGCCCCCCGGGGAGCTGTTTTTT.

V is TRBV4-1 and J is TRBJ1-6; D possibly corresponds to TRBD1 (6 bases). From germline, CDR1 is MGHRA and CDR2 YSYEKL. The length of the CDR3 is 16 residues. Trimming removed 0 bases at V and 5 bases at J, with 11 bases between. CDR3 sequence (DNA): TGCGCCAGCAGCCAAGAGGGGGGGCAAAATAATTCACCCCTCCACTTT. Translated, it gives CASSQEGGQNNSPLHF.

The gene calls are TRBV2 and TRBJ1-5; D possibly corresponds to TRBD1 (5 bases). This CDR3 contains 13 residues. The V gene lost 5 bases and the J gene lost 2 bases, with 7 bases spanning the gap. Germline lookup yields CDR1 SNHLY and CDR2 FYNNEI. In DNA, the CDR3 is TGTGCCAGCAGTCGGGGGGGCAATCAGCCCCAGCATTTT. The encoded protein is CASSRGGNQPQHF.

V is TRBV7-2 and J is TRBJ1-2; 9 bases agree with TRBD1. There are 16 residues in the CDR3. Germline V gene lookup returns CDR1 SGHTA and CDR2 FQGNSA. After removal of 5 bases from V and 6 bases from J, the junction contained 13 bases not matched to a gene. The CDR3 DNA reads TGTGCCAGCAGCAAAACCCGATTCCGGGACAGGGATGGCTACACCTTC. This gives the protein CASSKTRFRDRDGYTF.

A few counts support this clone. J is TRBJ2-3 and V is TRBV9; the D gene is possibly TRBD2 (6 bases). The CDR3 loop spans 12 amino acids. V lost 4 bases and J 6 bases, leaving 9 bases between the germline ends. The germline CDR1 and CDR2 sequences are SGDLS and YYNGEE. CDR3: CASSLGGDTQYF. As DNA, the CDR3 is TGTGCCAGCAGCCTTGGGGGGGATACGCAGTATTTT.

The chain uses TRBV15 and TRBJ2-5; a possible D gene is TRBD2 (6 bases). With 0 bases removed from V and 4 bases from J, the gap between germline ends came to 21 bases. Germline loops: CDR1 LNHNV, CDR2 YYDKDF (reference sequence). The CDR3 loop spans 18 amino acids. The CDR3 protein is CATSRDSALGGTGETQYF. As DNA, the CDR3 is TGTGCCACCAGCAGAGATTCGGCCCTCGGGGGAACCGGAGAGACCCAGTACTTC.

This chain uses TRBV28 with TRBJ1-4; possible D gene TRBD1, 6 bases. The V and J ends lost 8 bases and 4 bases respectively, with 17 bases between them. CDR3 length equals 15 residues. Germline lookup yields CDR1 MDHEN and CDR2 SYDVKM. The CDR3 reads CASVGLGRGNEKLFF. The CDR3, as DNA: TGTGCCAGCGTTGGTTTGGGCAGGGGTAATGAAAAACTGTTTTTT.

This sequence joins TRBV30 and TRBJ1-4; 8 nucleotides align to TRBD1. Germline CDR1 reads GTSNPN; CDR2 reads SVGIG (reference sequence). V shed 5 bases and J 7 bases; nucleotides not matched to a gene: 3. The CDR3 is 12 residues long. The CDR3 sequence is CAWGQGGEKLFF. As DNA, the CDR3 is TGTGCCTGGGGACAGGGTGGTGAAAAACTGTTTTTT.

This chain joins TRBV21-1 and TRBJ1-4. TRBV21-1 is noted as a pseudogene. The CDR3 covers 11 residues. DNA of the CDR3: TGTGCCAGCAGCGCGCCGCGGAAACTGTTTTTT. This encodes CASSAPRKLFF.

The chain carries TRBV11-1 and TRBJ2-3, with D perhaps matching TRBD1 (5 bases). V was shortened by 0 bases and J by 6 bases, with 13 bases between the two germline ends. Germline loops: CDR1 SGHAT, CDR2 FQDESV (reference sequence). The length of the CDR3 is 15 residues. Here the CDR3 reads CASSLAGRTLDTQYF. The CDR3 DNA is TGTGCCAGCAGCTTAGCGGGGCGGACGTTGGATACGCAGTATTTT.

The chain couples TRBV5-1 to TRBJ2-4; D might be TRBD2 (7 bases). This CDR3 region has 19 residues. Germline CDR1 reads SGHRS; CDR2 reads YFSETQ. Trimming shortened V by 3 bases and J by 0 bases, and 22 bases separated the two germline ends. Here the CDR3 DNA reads TGCGCCAGCAGCTATGATAGGACGGGGGGCAGACTAGCCAAAAACATTCAGTACTTC. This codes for CASSYDRTGGRLAKNIQYF.

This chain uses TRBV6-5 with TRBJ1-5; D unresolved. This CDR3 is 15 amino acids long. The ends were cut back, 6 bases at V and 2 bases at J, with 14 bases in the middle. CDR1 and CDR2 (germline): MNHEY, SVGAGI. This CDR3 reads CASRALGAGNQPQHF. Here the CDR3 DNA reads TGTGCCAGCAGAGCCCTCGGTGCGGGCAATCAGCCCCAGCATTTT.